Listed below are T cell receptor beta chains from one sample, sequenced in a study of immune evolution from preneoplasia to lung adenocarcinoma. This table comes from immunoSEQ multiplex PCR, and its TCRdb copy is limited to in-frame clones, with some not included. Here the sample spans roughly 4,700 clones, about nine tenths being singletons. The material sequenced was FFPE atypical adenomatous hyperplasia tissue from the lung. The receptors originated from a person aged 65-85 years with lung adenocarcinoma. Each CDR3 is given with its conserved first and last residue. D genes are given only for firm matches. Clone size is stated in some rows and not others, as once, few, many or a class when expanded.

d_call clone_size j_call v_call cdr3_aa cdr3_nt
TRBD1 NA TRBJ1-3 TRBV4-1 CASSLGTGRQNTIYF TGCGCCAGCAGCCTAGGGACAGGAAGGCAAAACACCATATATTTT
NA NA TRBJ2-7 TRBV6-5 CASSYERTYEQYF TGTGCCAGCAGTTACGAGCGGACCTACGAGCAGTACTTC
NA NA TRBJ1-1 TRBV28 CASSYPGPNTEAFF TGTGCCAGCAGTTACCCAGGGCCGAACACTGAAGCTTTCTTT
NA NA TRBJ2-3 TRBV18 CASSPRAEDTQYF TGTGCCAGCTCCCCTAGAGCGGAAGATACGCAGTATTTT
NA NA TRBJ2-5 TRBV25-1 CASSEYGSLQETQYF TGTGCCAGCAGTGAATACGGCAGTCTACAAGAGACCCAGTACTTC
NA once TRBJ1-5 TRBV5-8 CASSLDLPGIQPQHF TGTGCCAGCAGCTTGGACTTGCCGGGAATTCAGCCCCAGCATTTT
TRBD1 NA TRBJ1-1 TRBV27 CASTSRTGALTEAFF TGTGCCAGCACTTCAAGAACAGGGGCCCTCACTGAAGCTTTCTTT
TRBD1 once TRBJ2-7 TRBV28 CASSLVETGPYEQYF TGTGCCAGCAGTTTGGTTGAGACAGGGCCCTACGAGCAGTACTTC
NA once TRBJ2-1 TRBV28 CASSLGYNEQFF TGTGCCAGCAGTTTAGGGTACAATGAGCAGTTCTTC
NA NA TRBJ2-1 TRBV11-1 CASSLGAAAYNEQFF TGTGCCAGCAGCTTAGGGGCGGCCGCCTACAATGAGCAGTTCTTC
NA NA TRBJ1-3 TRBV7-9 CASSFSLSGNTIYF TGTGCCAGCAGCTTCAGCCTCTCTGGAAACACCATATATTTT
TRBD1 NA TRBJ2-1 TRBV6-5 CASRQDREGYNEQFF TGTGCCAGCAGGCAAGACAGGGAAGGGTACAATGAGCAGTTCTTC
NA NA TRBJ1-5 TRBV5-1 CASSPITIPEGLNSNQPQHF TGCGCCAGCAGCCCCATTACCATTCCGGAGGGGCTCAATAGCAATCAGCCCCAGCATTTT
TRBD2 NA TRBJ2-5 TRBV4-2 CASSPGTSSETQYF TGTGCCAGCAGCCCCGGGACTAGCTCTGAGACCCAGTACTTC
NA NA TRBJ1-5 TRBV2 CASSEATAGVQPQHF TGTGCCAGCAGTGAAGCTACCGCAGGGGTCCAGCCCCAGCATTTT
TRBD2 NA TRBJ2-3 TRBV9 CASNGGSTDTQYF TGTGCCAGCAACGGGGGGAGCACAGATACGCAGTATTTT
NA NA TRBJ2-7 TRBV18 CASSGGYEQYF TGTGCCAGCTCGGGTGGCTACGAGCAGTACTTC
TRBD1 few TRBJ1-2 TRBV30 CAWSVAGGYSYGYTF TGTGCCTGGAGTGTAGCAGGGGGTTATTCTTATGGCTACACCTTC
NA NA TRBJ2-7 TRBV5-1 CASSSGDSYYEQYF TGCGCCAGCAGCTCTGGGGACTCTTATTACGAGCAGTACTTC
NA NA TRBJ2-7 TRBV18 CASSPGSNRAREQYF TGTGCCAGCTCACCAGGGTCCAACAGGGCTAGGGAGCAGTACTTC
NA NA TRBJ2-5 TRBV7-9 CASSLRDQETQYF TGTGCCAGCAGCTTGCGGGACCAAGAGACCCAGTACTTC
NA NA TRBJ1-1 TRBV27 CASSPLYLGENTEAFF TGTGCCAGCAGTCCGCTATACTTAGGGGAGAACACTGAAGCTTTCTTT
TRBD2 once TRBJ2-3 TRBV18 CASSPSQRGGTDTQYF TGTGCCAGCTCACCCTCTCAGCGGGGGGGGACAGATACGCAGTATTTT
TRBD2 once TRBJ2-7 TRBV28 CASSFWASGSGEQYF TGTGCCAGCAGTTTTTGGGCTAGCGGGTCGGGGGAGCAGTACTTC
TRBD2 NA TRBJ2-7 TRBV5-6 CASSHGTTPYEQYF TGTGCCAGCAGCCATGGGACTACCCCCTACGAGCAGTACTTC